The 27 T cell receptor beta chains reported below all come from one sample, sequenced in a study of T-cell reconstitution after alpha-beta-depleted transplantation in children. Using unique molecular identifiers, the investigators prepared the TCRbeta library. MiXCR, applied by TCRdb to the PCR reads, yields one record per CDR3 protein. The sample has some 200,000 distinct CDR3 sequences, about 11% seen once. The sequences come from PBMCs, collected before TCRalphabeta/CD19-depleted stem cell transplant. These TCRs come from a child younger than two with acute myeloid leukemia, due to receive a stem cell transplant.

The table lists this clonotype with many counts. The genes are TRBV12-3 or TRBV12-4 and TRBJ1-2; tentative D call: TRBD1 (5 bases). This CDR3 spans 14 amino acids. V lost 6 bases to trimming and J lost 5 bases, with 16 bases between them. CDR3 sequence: CASRTGGTGYGYTF. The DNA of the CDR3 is TGTGCCAGCAGAACCGGGGGAACAGGTTATGGCTACACCTTC.

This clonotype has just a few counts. Here the CDR3 reads CASSNRDLGGNQPQHF. In nucleotides, the CDR3 is TGTGCCAGCAGTAACAGGGATCTCGGAGGCAATCAGCCCCAGCATTTT. The chain uses TRBV27 and TRBJ1-5, with D possibly TRBD1 on 6 matching bases. Per germline, CDR1 MNHEY and CDR2 SMNVEV (reference sequence). There are 16 residues in the CDR3. Trimming left V 5 bases short and J 2 bases short, with 16 bases between.

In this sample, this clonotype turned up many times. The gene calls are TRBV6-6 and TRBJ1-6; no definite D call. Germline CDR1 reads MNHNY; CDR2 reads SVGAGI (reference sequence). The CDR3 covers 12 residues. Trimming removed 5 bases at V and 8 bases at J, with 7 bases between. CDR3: CASSPRDSPLHF. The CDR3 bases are TGTGCCAGCAGTCCACGGGATTCACCCCTCCACTTT.

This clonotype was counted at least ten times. The CDR3, as DNA: TGCGCCAGCAGCTTGGGGGCTAGCGGAAGGTCCTACGAGCAGTACTTC. Protein: CASSLGASGRSYEQYF. The V call is TRBV5-1, the J call TRBJ2-7; 7 nucleotides align to TRBD2. This CDR3 spans 16 amino acids. CDR1 and CDR2 (germline): SGHRS, YFSETQ. With 0 bases clipped from V and 1 base from J, the junction kept 7 bases outside the gene matches.

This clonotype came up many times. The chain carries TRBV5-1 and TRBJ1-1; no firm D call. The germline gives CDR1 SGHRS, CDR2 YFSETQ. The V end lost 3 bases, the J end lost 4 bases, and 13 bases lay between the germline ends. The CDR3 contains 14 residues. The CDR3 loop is CASSSSNSGTEAFF. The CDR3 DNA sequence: TGCGCCAGCAGCTCTTCAAATTCGGGCACTGAAGCTTTCTTT.

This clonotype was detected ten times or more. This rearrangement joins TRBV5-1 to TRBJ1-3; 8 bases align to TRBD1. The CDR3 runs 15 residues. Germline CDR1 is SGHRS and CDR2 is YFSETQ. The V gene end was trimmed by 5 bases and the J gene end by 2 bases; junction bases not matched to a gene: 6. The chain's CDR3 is CASRTEGQAGNTIYF. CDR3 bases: TGCGCCAGCAGGACGGAGGGACAGGCTGGAAACACCATATATTTT.

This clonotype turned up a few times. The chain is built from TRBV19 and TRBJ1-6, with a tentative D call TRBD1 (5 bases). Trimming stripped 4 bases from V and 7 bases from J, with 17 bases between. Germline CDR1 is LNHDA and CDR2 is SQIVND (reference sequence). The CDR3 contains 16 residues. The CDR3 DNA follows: TGTGCCAGTAGTACCGGAGGGACCCTGGGGAATTCACCCCTCCACTTT. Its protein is CASSTGGTLGNSPLHF. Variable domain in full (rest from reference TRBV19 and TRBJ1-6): DGGITQSPKYLFRKEGQNVTLSCEQNLNHDAMYWYRQDPGQGLRLIYYSQIVNDFQKGDIAEGYSVSREKKESFPLTVTSAQKNPTAFYLCASSTGGTLGNSPLHFGNGTRLTVT.

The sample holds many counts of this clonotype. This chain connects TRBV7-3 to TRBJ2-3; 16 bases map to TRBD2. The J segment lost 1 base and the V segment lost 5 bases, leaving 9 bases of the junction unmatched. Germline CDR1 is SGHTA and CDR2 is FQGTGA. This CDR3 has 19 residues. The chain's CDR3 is CASSETGLAGGRRTDTQYF. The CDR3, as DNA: TGTGCCAGCAGCGAAACGGGACTAGCGGGAGGGAGGCGCACAGATACGCAGTATTTT.

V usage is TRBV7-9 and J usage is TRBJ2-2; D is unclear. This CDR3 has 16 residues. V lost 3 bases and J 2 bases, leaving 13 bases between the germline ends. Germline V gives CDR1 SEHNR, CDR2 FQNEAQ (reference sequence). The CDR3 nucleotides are TGTGCCAGCAGCTTTCGGTTAGGCTCCAACACCGGGGAGCTGTTTTTT. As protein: CASSFRLGSNTGELFF.

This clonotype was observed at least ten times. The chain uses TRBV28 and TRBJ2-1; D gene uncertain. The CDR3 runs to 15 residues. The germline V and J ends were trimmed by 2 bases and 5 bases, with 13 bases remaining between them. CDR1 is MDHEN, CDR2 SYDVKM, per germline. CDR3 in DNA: TGTGCCAGCAGTTTAAGGGCAGGAGATAACAATGAGCAGTTCTTC. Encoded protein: CASSLRAGDNNEQFF. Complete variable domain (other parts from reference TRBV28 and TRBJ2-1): DVKVTQSSRYLVKRTGEKVFLECVQDMDHENMFWYRQDPGLGLRLIYFSYDVKMKEKGDIPEGYSVSREKKERFSLILESASTNQTSMYLCASSLRAGDNNEQFFGPGTRLTVL.

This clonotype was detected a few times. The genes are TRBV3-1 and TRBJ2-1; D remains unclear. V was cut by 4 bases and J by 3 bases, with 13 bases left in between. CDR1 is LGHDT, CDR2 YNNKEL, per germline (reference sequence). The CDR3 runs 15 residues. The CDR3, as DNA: TGTGCCAGCAGCCCCTTGAGGACGAGCTACAATGAGCAGTTCTTC. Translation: CASSPLRTSYNEQFF.

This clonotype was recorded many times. In nucleotides, the CDR3 is TGCAGTGCTCCGACAGGGGGTTTAGGAGAGACCCAGTACTTC. Protein product: CSAPTGGLGETQYF. The chain combines TRBV20-1 with TRBJ2-5, with 9 bases aligning to TRBD1. Germline V CDR1 and CDR2: DFQATT, SNEGSKA (reference sequence). V lost 5 bases to trimming and J lost 4 bases; unmatched junction nucleotides: 8. CDR3 size: 14 residues.

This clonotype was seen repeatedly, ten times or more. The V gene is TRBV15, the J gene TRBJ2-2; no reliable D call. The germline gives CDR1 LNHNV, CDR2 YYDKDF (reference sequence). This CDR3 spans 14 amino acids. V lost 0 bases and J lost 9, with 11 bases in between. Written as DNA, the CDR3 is TGTGCCACCAGCAGAGATCCAGAGCACCGGGAGCTGTTTTTT. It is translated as CATSRDPEHRELFF.

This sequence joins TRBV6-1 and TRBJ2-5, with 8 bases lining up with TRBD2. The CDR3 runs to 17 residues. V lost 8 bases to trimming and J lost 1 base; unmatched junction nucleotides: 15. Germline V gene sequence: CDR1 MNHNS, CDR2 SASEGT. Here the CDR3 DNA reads TGTGCCAGCGGTATTAGCGGGGCCAGGGGATTCCAAGAGACCCAGTACTTC. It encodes CASGISGARGFQETQYF.

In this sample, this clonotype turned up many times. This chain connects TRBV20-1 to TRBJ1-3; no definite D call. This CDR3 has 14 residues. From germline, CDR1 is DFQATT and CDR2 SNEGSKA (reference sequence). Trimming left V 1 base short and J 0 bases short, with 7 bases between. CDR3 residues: CSARASSSGNTIYF. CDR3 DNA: TGCAGTGCTAGAGCCAGCTCCTCTGGAAACACCATATATTTT.

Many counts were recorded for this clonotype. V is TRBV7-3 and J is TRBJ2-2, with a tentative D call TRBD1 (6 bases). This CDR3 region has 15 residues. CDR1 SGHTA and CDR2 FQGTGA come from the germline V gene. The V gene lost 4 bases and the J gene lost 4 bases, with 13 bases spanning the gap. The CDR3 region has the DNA TGTGCCAGCAGCTCCACCCTGACAGGCACCGGGGAGCTGTTTTTT. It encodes CASSSTLTGTGELFF.

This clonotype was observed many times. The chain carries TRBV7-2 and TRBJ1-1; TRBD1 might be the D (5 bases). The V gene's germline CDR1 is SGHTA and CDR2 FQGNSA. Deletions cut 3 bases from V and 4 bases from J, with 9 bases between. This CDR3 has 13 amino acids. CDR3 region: CASSFQGSTEAFF. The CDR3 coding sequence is TGTGCCAGCAGCTTTCAGGGTAGCACTGAAGCTTTCTTT.

CDR3 nucleotide sequence: TGTGCCAGCAGTTTTTTTTCCCTGGGGACTGAAGCTTTCTTT. Translating gives CASSFFSLGTEAFF. The chain has TRBV12-3 or TRBV12-4 and TRBJ1-1; the D is unclear. Deletions cut 3 bases from V and 5 bases from J, with 13 bases between. The CDR3 runs 14 residues.

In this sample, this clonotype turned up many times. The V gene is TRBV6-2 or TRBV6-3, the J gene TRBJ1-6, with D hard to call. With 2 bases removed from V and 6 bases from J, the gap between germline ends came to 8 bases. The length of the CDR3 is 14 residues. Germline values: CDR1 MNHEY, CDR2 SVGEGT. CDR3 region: CASSYVRGNSPLHF. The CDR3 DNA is TGTGCCAGCAGTTACGTCCGGGGTAATTCACCCCTCCACTTT.

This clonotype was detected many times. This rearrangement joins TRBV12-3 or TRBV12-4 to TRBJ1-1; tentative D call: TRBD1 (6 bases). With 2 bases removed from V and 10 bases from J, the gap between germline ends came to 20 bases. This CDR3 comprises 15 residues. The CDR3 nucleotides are TGTGCCAGCAGTTTAAATCGGTTGTCGGGGGCGATAGCTTTCTTT. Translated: CASSLNRLSGAIAFF.

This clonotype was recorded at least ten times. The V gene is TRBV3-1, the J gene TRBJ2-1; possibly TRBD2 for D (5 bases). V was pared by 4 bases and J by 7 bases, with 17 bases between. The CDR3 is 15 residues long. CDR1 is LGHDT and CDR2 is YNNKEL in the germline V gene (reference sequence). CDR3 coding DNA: TGTGCCAGCAGCCCCCGGGTAGCGTCAAGGAATGAGCAGTTCTTC. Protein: CASSPRVASRNEQFF.

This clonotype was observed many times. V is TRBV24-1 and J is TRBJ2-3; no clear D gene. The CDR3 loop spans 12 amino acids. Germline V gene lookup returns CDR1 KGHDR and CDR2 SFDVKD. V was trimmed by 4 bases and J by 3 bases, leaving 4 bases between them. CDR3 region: CATSEVTDTQYF. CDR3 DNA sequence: TGTGCCACCAGTGAAGTGACAGATACGCAGTATTTT.

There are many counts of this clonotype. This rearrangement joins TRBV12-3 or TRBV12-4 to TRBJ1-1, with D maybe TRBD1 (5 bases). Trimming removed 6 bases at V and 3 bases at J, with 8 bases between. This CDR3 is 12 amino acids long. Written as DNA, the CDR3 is TGTGCCAGCAGGTGGGGACACACTGAAGCTTTCTTT. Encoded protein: CASRWGHTEAFF.

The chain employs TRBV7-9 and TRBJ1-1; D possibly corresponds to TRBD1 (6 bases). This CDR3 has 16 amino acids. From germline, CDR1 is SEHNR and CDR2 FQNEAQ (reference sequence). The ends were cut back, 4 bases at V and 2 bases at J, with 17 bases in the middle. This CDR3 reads CASSSPLTGLNTEAFF. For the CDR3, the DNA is TGTGCCAGCAGCTCCCCCCTGACAGGCCTAAACACTGAAGCTTTCTTT. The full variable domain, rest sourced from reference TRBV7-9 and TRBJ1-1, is DTGVSQNPRHKITKRGQNVTFRCDPISEHNRLYWYRQTLGQGPEFLTYFQNEAQLEKSRLLSDRFSAERPKGSFSTLEIQRTEQGDSAMYLCASSSPLTGLNTEAFFGQGTRLTVV.

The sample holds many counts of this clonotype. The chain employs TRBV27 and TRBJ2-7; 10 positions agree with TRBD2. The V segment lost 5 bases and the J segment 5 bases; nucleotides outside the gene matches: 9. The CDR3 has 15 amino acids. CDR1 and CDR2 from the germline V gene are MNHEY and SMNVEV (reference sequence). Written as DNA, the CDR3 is TGTGCCAGCAGTAACCTAGCGGGAGCTTCCGACGAGCAGTACTTC. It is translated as CASSNLAGASDEQYF.

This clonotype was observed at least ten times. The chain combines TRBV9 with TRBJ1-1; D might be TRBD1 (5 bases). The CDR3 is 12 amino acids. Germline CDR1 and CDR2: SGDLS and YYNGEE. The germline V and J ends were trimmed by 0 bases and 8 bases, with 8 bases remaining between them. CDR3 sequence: CASSVGGGEAFF. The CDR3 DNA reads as TGTGCCAGCAGCGTAGGGGGGGGAGAAGCTTTCTTT.

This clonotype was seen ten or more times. The chain's CDR3 is CASSRQGDDEQFF. Here the CDR3 DNA reads TGTGCCAGCAGTCGACAGGGGGACGATGAGCAGTTCTTC. This chain joins TRBV12-3 or TRBV12-4 and TRBJ2-1, with 9 bases identical to TRBD1. CDR3 size: 13 residues. V dropped 5 bases and J dropped 8; count of bases not matched to a gene: 4.